This entry is about one T cell receptor (beta chain). Its antigen is as yet unknown. The data were obtained in a study of T cell responses to AZD1222 COVID-19 vaccine. Overall study context: Second-dose recipients at about 4 or about 12 weeks were treated as one pooled group.

The protocol was immunoSEQ multiplex PCR, while the TCRdb copy is restricted to in-frame clones and leaves out a portion. The sample has around 89,000 clones; roughly 93% are singletons. Points from the study as a whole: Clonal diversity may have been underestimated, and the donors were mostly white British, with more females than males. Recipients of AZD1222 seropositive at baseline numbered only 5 or 6.

This CDR3 spans 15 amino acids. Trimming cost V 6 bases and J 7 bases; bases outside gene matches: 12. Looked up from germline, CDR1 is SNHLY and CDR2 is FYNNEI. V gene TRBV2 combines with J gene TRBJ1-2; 9 nucleotides line up with TRBD1. The starting material was peripheral blood, obtained on day 0 of AZD1222 vaccination. This receptor was taken from an adult in good health. This chain's CDR3 is CASSVLGTGTLGYTF. DNA for the CDR3: TGTGCCAGCAGCGTCCTGGGGACAGGGACTCTTGGCTACACCTTC.